This TCR beta chain was captured in a study of technical replicates of blood from a few donors. Here immunoSEQ multiplex PCR was the method, and the copy in TCRdb shows in-frame clones only, minus some. The sample holds about 82,000 clones, 94% seen once. With V trimmed by 3 bases and J by 3 bases, 14 bases remained unmatched. CDR3 length: 18 residues. Germline V gene data show CDR1 as SGDLS and CDR2 as YYNGEE. What was sequenced was T cells isolated from PBMCs. The gene calls are TRBV9 and TRBJ2-7; 11 nucleotides agree with TRBD2. This clonotype originated in a human donor in good health. DNA for the CDR3: TGTGCCAGCAGCGGCCGAGAAACCGGGACTAGCGGAAACTACGAGCAGTACTTC. The encoded protein is CASSGRETGTSGNYEQYF.